This passage covers 26 T cell receptor beta chains from one sample sequenced in a study of CD8 T cells in ankylosing spondylitis. TCRdb re-derived calls from the 5' RACE reads in MiXCR, one entry per CDR3 protein. Among roughly 250,000 distinct CDR3 sequences listed, roughly a tenth were seen once. The sequenced sample was blood, either unsorted or a sorted T cell fraction (not recorded which). The receptors stem from a male donor with ankylosing spondylitis or in good health (not recorded which).

There are many counts of this clonotype. The genes are TRBV2 and TRBJ1-1, with D uncertain. V lost 2 bases to trimming and J lost 0 bases, with 10 bases between them. In germline, CDR1 is SNHLY, CDR2 FYNNEI. The CDR3 extends over 15 amino acids. The CDR3 reads CASSEKGALNTEAFF. CDR3 coding DNA: TGTGCCAGCAGTGAAAAAGGAGCCCTGAACACTGAAGCTTTCTTT. The full variable domain, with the rest looked up from reference TRBV2 and TRBJ1-1, is EPEVTQTPSHQVTQMGQEVILRCVPISNHLYFYWYRQILGQKVEFLVSFYNNEISEKSEIFDDQFSVERPDGSNFTLKIRSTKLEDSAMYFCASSEKGALNTEAFFGQGTRLTVV.

Details on this clonotype: The junction departs from germline at one end; a sequencing error may be responsible. CDR3 residues: CATSESYTQYF. The CDR3 nucleotides are TGCGCCACCAGCGAATCTTATACACAGTATTTT. This sequence joins TRBV5-1 and TRBJ2-3, with unresolved D. Germline lookup yields CDR1 SGHRS and CDR2 YFSETQ. This CDR3 has 11 residues.

This clonotype occurred many times. CDR3 residues: CSVPGGSGELFF. The CDR3 nucleotides are TGCAGCGTTCCCGGGGGATCCGGGGAGCTGTTTTTT. V is TRBV29-1 and J is TRBJ2-2, with D possibly being TRBD2 (6 bases). The CDR3 is 12 residues long. V was pared by 5 bases and J by 6 bases, with 10 bases between. Per germline, CDR1 SQVTM and CDR2 ANQGSEA.

Worth noting for this clonotype: A read error may produce the germline difference seen at one junction end. The chain couples TRBV20-1 to TRBJ2-7, with D possibly TRBD1 on 5 matching bases. Germline V gene sequence: CDR1 DFQATT, CDR2 SNEGSKA (reference sequence). There are 13 residues in the CDR3. CDR3 loop: CSVRDSVSYEQYF. The CDR3 DNA reads as TGCAGTGTTAGAGACAGTGTCTCCTACGAGCAGTACTTC.

This clonotype was picked up many times. J is TRBJ2-7 and V is TRBV10-3; 8 bases agree with TRBD1. Looked up from germline, CDR1 is ENHRY and CDR2 is SYGVKD. The ends lost 4 bases at V and 7 bases at J; junction bases unmatched: 12. CDR3 size: 15 residues. CDR3 bases: TGTGCCATCAGTGGGTTGGACAGGGAAGGTAGTGAGCAGTACTTC. Its protein is CAISGLDREGSEQYF.

This clonotype came up many times. This chain links TRBV11-1 with TRBJ2-2; D unresolved. The ends were cut back, 5 bases at V and 0 bases at J, with 13 bases in the middle. The CDR3 runs to 16 residues. Looked up from germline, CDR1 is SGHAT and CDR2 is FQDESV (reference sequence). In DNA form, the CDR3 reads TGTGCCAGCAGCGCTTTAGGGTCCGCGAACACCGGGGAGCTGTTTTTT. Its translation is CASSALGSANTGELFF.

To note about this clonotype: This clone may be a read error of a much larger clone one base away. The V call is TRBV6-1, the J call TRBJ2-2; 8 nucleotides match TRBD2. Germline loops: CDR1 MNHNS, CDR2 SASEGT. The CDR3 extends over 16 amino acids. Trimming at V came to 6 bases and at J to 9 bases, leaving 15 bases not matched to a gene. CDR3: CASSLPGLVTRWELFF. The CDR3 DNA is TGTGCCAGCAGCCTACCGGGACTAGTGACGAGGTGGGAGCTGTTTTTT.

The sample holds one count of this clonotype. The V gene is TRBV5-5, the J gene TRBJ2-7, with D perhaps TRBD1 or TRBD2 (6 bases each). The V end was cut by 5 bases, the J end by 6 bases, with 15 bases between. The CDR3 has 13 residues. Germline CDR1 and CDR2: SGHKS and YYEKEE (reference sequence). CDR3: CASSQGGFGEQYF. The CDR3 DNA reads as TGTGCCAGCAGTCAAGGGGGGTTCGGCGAGCAGTACTTC.

This clonotype was found a few times. The rearrangement uses TRBV7-9 and TRBJ2-1; TRBD2 agrees at 11 bases. The V gene end was trimmed by 3 bases and the J gene end by 10 bases; junction bases not matched to a gene: 5. The CDR3 spans 14 residues. Germline V gene sequence: CDR1 SEHNR, CDR2 FQNEAQ (reference sequence). The CDR3 DNA sequence: TGTGCCAGCAGCTTTAGCGGGGGGGTTAACGAGCAGTTCTTC. It yields the protein CASSFSGGVNEQFF.

This clonotype was seen many times. This rearrangement joins TRBV5-1 to TRBJ2-1, with 8 bases matching TRBD2. Looked up from germline, CDR1 is SGHRS and CDR2 is YFSETQ. This CDR3 has 12 residues. V gave up 4 bases and J gave up 6 bases; unmatched junction bases: 0. CDR3 in amino acids: CASSTSGNEQFF. The CDR3 coding sequence is TGCGCCAGCAGCACTAGCGGCAATGAGCAGTTCTTC.

This clonotype was counted ten times or more. The rearrangement links TRBV5-6 to TRBJ2-1; D unresolved. The CDR3 sequence is 13 residues long. Germline assignment: CDR1 SGHDT and CDR2 YYEEEE. Trimming took off 0 bases at V and 11 bases at J, with 12 bases between the two ends. The CDR3 DNA is TGTGCCAGCAGCTTGGCCGTAGGCAGGCAGCAGTTCTTC. This sequence encodes CASSLAVGRQQFF.

Remarks on this clonotype: This clone may be a read error of a much larger clone one base away. This chain uses TRBV20-1 with TRBJ2-7; D unclear. There are 15 residues in the CDR3. Germline V gene lookup returns CDR1 DFQATT and CDR2 SNEGSKA (reference sequence). CDR3 nucleotide sequence: TGCAGTGCCACACCAGTTGCCGGCAGGTCCTACGAGCGGTACTTC. Protein product: CSATPVAGRSYERYF.

The chain combines TRBV2 with TRBJ2-3; D remains unclear. V was trimmed by 1 base and J by 8 bases, leaving 4 bases between them. The CDR3 has 11 residues. Germline V lookup: CDR1 SNHLY, CDR2 FYNNEI. CDR3 nucleotide sequence: TGTGCCAGCAGTGAAGTGCTTACGCAGTATTTT. Translation gives CASSEVLTQYF.

This clonotype was observed at least ten times. This CDR3 reads CASSPSGKGPANTGELFF. CDR3 sequence (DNA): TGTGCCAGCAGCCCTTCGGGAAAGGGTCCCGCGAACACCGGGGAGCTGTTTTTT. V and J are TRBV4-2 and TRBJ2-2; tentative D call: TRBD2 (5 bases). Germline CDR1 is LGHNA and CDR2 is YNFKEQ. Trimming left V 4 bases short and J 0 bases short, with 18 bases between. The CDR3 has 18 residues.

This clonotype was detected ten times or more. V usage is TRBV2 and J usage is TRBJ1-5; TRBD1 aligns across 9 bases. The ends lost 7 bases at V and 0 bases at J; junction bases unmatched: 10. In germline, CDR1 is SNHLY, CDR2 FYNNEI. CDR3 length: 17 amino acids. The CDR3, as DNA: TGTGCCAGCACCGACCGGTGGGGACAGGGTAGCAATCAGCCCCAGCATTTT. Translation: CASTDRWGQGSNQPQHF.

This clonotype was seen ten or more times. V usage is TRBV5-1 and J usage is TRBJ2-3; 7 nucleotides line up with TRBD2. V lost 7 bases, J lost 4 bases, and 9 bases stayed unmatched. This CDR3 is 14 amino acids long. Germline lookup yields CDR1 SGHRS and CDR2 YFSETQ. The chain's CDR3 is CASLLATPPDTQYF. The CDR3 nucleotides are TGCGCCAGCCTACTAGCGACACCTCCAGATACGCAGTATTTT.

This clonotype was seen only a few times. V usage is TRBV5-1 and J usage is TRBJ2-7; D may be TRBD2 (6 bases). Trimming took 4 bases from V and 4 from J, leaving 21 bases between them. This CDR3 has 16 residues. In germline, CDR1 is SGHRS, CDR2 YFSETQ. The CDR3 DNA follows: TGCGCCAGCAGCCTGGATCGGGACTCGATATCTTACGAGCAGTACTTC. Its translation is CASSLDRDSISYEQYF.

This clonotype was detected only a few times. The CDR3 spells CSAETGGAVDNEQFF. The CDR3 DNA reads as TGCAGTGCTGAAACAGGGGGCGCAGTGGACAATGAGCAGTTCTTC. The chain couples TRBV20-1 to TRBJ2-1, with 9 bases that match TRBD1. J gave up 5 bases and V 5 bases, and 10 bases lay outside the gene matches. Germline V CDR1 and CDR2: DFQATT, SNEGSKA (reference sequence). This CDR3 comprises 15 residues.

This clonotype was seen many times. The chain is built from TRBV12-3 or TRBV12-4 and TRBJ1-1, with D hard to call. The V end lost 3 bases, the J end lost 2 bases, and 16 bases lay between the germline ends. The length of the CDR3 is 16 residues. The CDR3 loop is CASSFSGRMVNTEAFF. Written as DNA, the CDR3 is TGTGCCAGCAGTTTCTCCGGTCGGATGGTAAACACTGAAGCTTTCTTT.

This clonotype has at least ten counts. The gene calls are TRBV15 and TRBJ1-2; D remains unclear. CDR1 is LNHNV, CDR2 YYDKDF, per germline (reference sequence). The CDR3 is made up of 15 amino acids. V was cut by 0 bases and J by 0 bases, with 8 bases left in between. The DNA for the CDR3 is TGTGCCACCAGCAGAGATCTCCAGGCTAACTATGGCTACACCTTC. Its translation is CATSRDLQANYGYTF.

The CDR3 is CASSSRTANYGYTF. The CDR3, as DNA: TGTGCCAGCAGCTCGCGGACCGCTAACTATGGCTACACCTTC. The chain uses TRBV7-9 and TRBJ1-2; no firm D call. Trimming pared 4 bases from V and 0 bases from J, leaving 9 bases between. Germline CDR1 is SEHNR and CDR2 is FQNEAQ (reference sequence). This CDR3 has 14 amino acids.

The chain is built from TRBV6-2 or TRBV6-3 and TRBJ2-1; TRBD1 is a possible D gene (5 bases). The V and J ends lost 5 bases and 8 bases respectively, with 13 bases between them. The CDR3 spans 13 residues. Germline CDR1 MNHEY, CDR2 SVGEGT. The CDR3 here is CASSPRQPYEQFF. In DNA form, the CDR3 reads TGTGCCAGCAGTCCTCGACAGCCCTATGAGCAGTTCTTC.

This clonotype was counted at least ten times. The CDR3 DNA sequence: TGTGCCAGCAGCTATCAGGGGGTTAAATCCTACGAGCAGTACTTC. Amino acids: CASSYQGVKSYEQYF. This sequence joins TRBV5-5 and TRBJ2-7; 7 bases agree with TRBD1. The junction had 7 bases not matched to a gene; V was cut back by 3 bases and J by 1 base. This CDR3 spans 15 amino acids. Germline assignment: CDR1 SGHKS and CDR2 YYEKEE (reference sequence).

Ten or more counts support this clonotype. The J gene is TRBJ2-5, the V gene TRBV12-3 or TRBV12-4; 7 positions match TRBD1. V was pared by 8 bases and J by 1 base, with 1 base of the junction left unmatched. CDR3 length: 12 residues. The DNA of the CDR3 is TGTGCCAGCGGGACAGCCCAAGAGACCCAGTACTTC. Amino acids: CASGTAQETQYF.

This clonotype was found a few times. V is TRBV20-1 and J is TRBJ1-4; perhaps TRBD1 as D (5 bases). The CDR3 is 14 residues long. The germline V and J ends were trimmed by 3 bases and 7 bases, with 15 bases remaining between them. Germline CDR1 is DFQATT and CDR2 is SNEGSKA (reference sequence). CDR3 coding DNA: TGCAGTGCTAGGTCTGGGACCAGGGCTGAAAAACTGTTTTTT. Translation: CSARSGTRAEKLFF.

This clonotype was picked up many times. The chain is built from TRBV12-3 or TRBV12-4 and TRBJ1-1; no reliable D call. V was trimmed by 2 bases and J by 3 bases, leaving 10 bases between them. This CDR3 comprises 14 residues. The CDR3 DNA is TGTGCCAGCAGTTTAAGTCGCGGGGACACTGAAGCTTTCTTT. Protein: CASSLSRGDTEAFF.